These T cell receptor beta chains were read from a single sample in a study of cytomegalovirus exposure and HLA in healthy donors. Using immunoSEQ multiplex PCR, the repertoire was profiled, and TCRdb retains in-frame clones only, with some absent. The record lists about 150,000 clones, of which the ten most abundant hold around 1.5%. Sequences were obtained from PBMCs. The source is a woman aged 45 to 65 in good health and CMV-seronegative. Both conserved end residues are part of each CDR3. A D gene is named only where the DNA matches it firmly.

D gene | J gene | V gene | CDR3 protein | CDR3 DNA
TRBD1 | TRBJ1-2 | TRBV28 | CASSLSRQGAQGGYTF | TGTGCCAGCAGTTTATCCCGACAGGGGGCGCAAGGTGGCTACACCTTC
. | TRBJ2-7 | TRBV27 | CASRATGLVEQYF | TGTGCCAGCAGAGCTACAGGGTTGGTCGAGCAGTACTTC
TRBD1 | TRBJ2-2 | TRBV5-1 | CASSFTGTGGTGELFF | TGCGCCAGCAGCTTCACCGGGACAGGCGGAACCGGGGAGCTGTTTTTT
TRBD1 | TRBJ2-7 | TRBV9 | CASSVEGTGSYEQYF | TGTGCCAGCAGCGTAGAGGGGACAGGTTCCTACGAGCAGTACTTC
. | TRBJ1-5 | TRBV6-1 | CASSDARQGRQPQHF | TGTGCCAGCAGTGACGCTAGGCAGGGGAGACAGCCCCAGCATTTT
. | TRBJ2-7 | TRBV19 | CASTPLDRPYEQYF | TGTGCCAGTACTCCATTGGACAGACCCTACGAGCAGTACTTC
TRBD2 | TRBJ2-5 | TRBV7-8 | CASSLGTSGRVGETQYF | TGTGCCAGCAGCCTCGGGACTAGCGGGAGGGTAGGGGAGACCCAGTACTTC
. | TRBJ1-5 | TRBV27 | CASSSLGNSNQPQHF | TGTGCCAGCAGTTCCCTCGGTAATAGCAATCAGCCCCAGCATTTT
. | TRBJ1-2 | TRBV6-1 | CASRDWSGDGYTF | TGTGCCAGCAGGGACTGGTCGGGCGATGGCTACACCTTC
. | TRBJ2-7 | TRBV5-1 | CASSLYRQYEQYF | TGCGCCAGCAGCTTGTACAGACAATACGAGCAGTACTTC
TRBD1 | TRBJ2-3 | TRBV6-1 | CASGRDREADTQYF | TGTGCCAGCGGCCGGGACAGGGAGGCAGATACGCAGTATTTT
. | TRBJ1-2 | TRBV9 | CASSVESFSRYGYTF | TGTGCCAGCAGCGTAGAGAGTTTTTCCCGCTATGGCTACACCTTC
. | TRBJ2-5 | TRBV7-7 | CASSLAQGETQYF | TGTGCTAGCAGCTTAGCCCAGGGTGAGACCCAGTACTTC
TRBD1 | TRBJ2-5 | TRBV7-2 | CASSPWGTAKETQYF | TGTGCCAGCAGCCCTTGGGGGACAGCCAAAGAGACCCAGTACTTC